One sample yielded the 8 T cell receptor beta chains listed below, sequenced in a study of blood T cell repertoires in COVID-19. Repertoires were generated with immunoSEQ multiplex PCR, while TCRdb's copy carries only in-frame clones and drops some. This sample has 250,000 to 350,000 clones; roughly 86% occur once, and the top ten carry around 1.5%. Sequences were obtained from peripheral blood. The receptors come from a woman aged 50 to 60 with acute or convalescent COVID-19.

The V gene is TRBV28, the J gene TRBJ2-1; weak D call: TRBD2 (5 bases). Trimming took off 4 bases at V and 0 bases at J, with 16 bases between the two ends. Germline CDR1 and CDR2: MDHEN and SYDVKM. The CDR3 spans 17 residues. This CDR3 is CASSSPLEGLSYNEQFF. As DNA, the CDR3 is TGTGCCAGCAGTTCCCCTTTAGAGGGTCTCTCCTACAATGAGCAGTTCTTC.

The CDR3 sequence: CASSQWALSGANVLTF. The CDR3 coding sequence is TGCGCCAGCAGCCAATGGGCCCTCTCTGGGGCCAACGTCCTGACTTTC. The chain joins TRBV4-3 to TRBJ2-6; D is ambiguous. Trimming stripped 2 bases from V and 0 bases from J, with 8 bases between. Germline CDR1 is LGHNA and CDR2 is YSLEER. The CDR3 runs to 16 residues.

The V call is TRBV6-1, the J call TRBJ2-7; 9 bases are shared with TRBD2. Per germline, CDR1 MNHNS and CDR2 SASEGT. CDR3 length: 15 residues. With V trimmed by 3 bases and J by 4 bases, 7 bases remained unmatched. CDR3 DNA sequence: TGTGCCAGCAGTGACACAGCGGGAGGCTCTTACGAGCAGTACTTC. Its translation: CASSDTAGGSYEQYF.

The chain uses TRBV12-3 or TRBV12-4 and TRBJ2-1; no clear D gene. V was shortened by 6 bases and J by 3 bases, with 6 bases between the two germline ends. The CDR3 runs 12 residues. As DNA, the CDR3 is TGTGCCAGCAGCTCAGGCTACAATGAGCAGTTCTTC. Translation: CASSSGYNEQFF.

This rearrangement joins TRBV28 to TRBJ2-7, with 13 bases aligning to TRBD2. With V trimmed by 4 bases and J by 7 bases, 10 bases remained unmatched. CDR1 is MDHEN, CDR2 SYDVKM, per germline. The length of the CDR3 is 16 residues. The CDR3 loop reads CASSSLAGGPSGEQYF. The CDR3 DNA reads as TGTGCCAGCAGTTCACTAGCGGGAGGGCCCTCGGGTGAGCAGTACTTC.

The chain joins TRBV10-3 to TRBJ1-3; D gene unclear. Germline CDR1 reads ENHRY; CDR2 reads SYGVKD. V was cut by 1 base and J by 0 bases, with 7 bases left in between. The length of the CDR3 is 15 residues. CDR3 loop: CAISEYGSSGNTIYF. The CDR3 DNA sequence: TGTGCCATCAGTGAGTATGGCAGCTCTGGAAACACCATATATTTT.

This rearrangement joins TRBV5-1 to TRBJ2-5; possibly TRBD1 for D (5 bases). Germline CDR1 is SGHRS and CDR2 is YFSETQ. V was pared by 6 bases and J by 2 bases, with 14 bases between. This CDR3 spans 14 amino acids. In DNA, the CDR3 is TGCGCCAGCATGGGGCAGCCAGGGCAAGAGACCCAGTACTTC. Amino acid sequence: CASMGQPGQETQYF.

V and J are TRBV6-5 and TRBJ2-7, with a possible D match to TRBD2 (5 bases). CDR1 and CDR2 from the germline V gene are MNHEY and SVGAGI. This CDR3 region has 11 residues. V was pared by 1 base and J by 7 bases, with 5 bases between. The CDR3: CASSYLAEQYF. The CDR3 DNA follows: TGTGCCAGCAGTTACTTAGCGGAGCAGTACTTC.